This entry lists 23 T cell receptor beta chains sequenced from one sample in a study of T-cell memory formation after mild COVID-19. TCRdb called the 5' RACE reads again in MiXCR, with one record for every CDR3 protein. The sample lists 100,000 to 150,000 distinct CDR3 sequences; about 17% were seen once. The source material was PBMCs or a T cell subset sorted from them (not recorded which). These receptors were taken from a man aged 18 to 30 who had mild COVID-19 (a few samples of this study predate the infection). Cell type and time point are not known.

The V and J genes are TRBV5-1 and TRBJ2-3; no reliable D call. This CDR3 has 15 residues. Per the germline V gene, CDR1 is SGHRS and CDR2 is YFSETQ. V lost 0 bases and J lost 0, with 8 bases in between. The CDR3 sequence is CASSLGWGSTDTQYF. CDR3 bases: TGCGCCAGCAGCTTGGGTTGGGGTAGCACAGATACGCAGTATTTT.

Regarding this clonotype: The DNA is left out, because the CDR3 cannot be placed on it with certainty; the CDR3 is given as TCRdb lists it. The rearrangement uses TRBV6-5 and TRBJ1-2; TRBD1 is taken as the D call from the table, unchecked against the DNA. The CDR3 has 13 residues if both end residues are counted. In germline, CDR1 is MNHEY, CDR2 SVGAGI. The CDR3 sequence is CASSSSRAQGYTF.

CDR3 nucleotide sequence: TGTGCCAGCAGCGTCGGGCAGGGAGGTGTTGAAGCTTTCTTT. Translating it yields CASSVGQGGVEAFF. The genes are TRBV9 and TRBJ1-1, with D possibly matching TRBD1 (5 bases). The length of the CDR3 is 14 residues. Germline V lookup: CDR1 SGDLS, CDR2 YYNGEE. The V end lost 2 bases, the J end lost 7 bases, and 15 bases lay between the germline ends.

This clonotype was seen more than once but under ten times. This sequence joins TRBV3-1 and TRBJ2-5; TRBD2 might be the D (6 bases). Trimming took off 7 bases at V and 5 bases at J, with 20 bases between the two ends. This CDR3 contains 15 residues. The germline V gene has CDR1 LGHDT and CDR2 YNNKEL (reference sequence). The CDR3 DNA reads TGTGCCAGCACCTTTGCGGGTCTGGGGAGGGAGACCCAGTACTTC. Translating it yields CASTFAGLGRETQYF.

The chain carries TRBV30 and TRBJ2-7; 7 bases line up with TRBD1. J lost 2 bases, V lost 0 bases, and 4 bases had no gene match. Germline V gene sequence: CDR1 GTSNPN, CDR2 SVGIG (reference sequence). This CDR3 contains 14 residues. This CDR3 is CAWSVQGIPYEQYF. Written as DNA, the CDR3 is TGTGCCTGGAGTGTACAGGGGATCCCCTACGAGCAGTACTTC.

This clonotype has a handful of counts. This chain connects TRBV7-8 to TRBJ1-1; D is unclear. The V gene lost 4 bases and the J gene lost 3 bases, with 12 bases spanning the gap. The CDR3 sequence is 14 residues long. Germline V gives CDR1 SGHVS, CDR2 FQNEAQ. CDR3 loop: CASSWLRVDTEAFF. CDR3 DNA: TGTGCCAGCAGCTGGTTACGGGTGGACACTGAAGCTTTCTTT.

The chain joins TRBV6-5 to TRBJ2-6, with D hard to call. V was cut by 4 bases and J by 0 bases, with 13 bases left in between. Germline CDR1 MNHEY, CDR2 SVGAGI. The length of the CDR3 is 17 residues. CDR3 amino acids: CASSFLTRSSGANVLTF. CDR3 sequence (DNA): TGTGCCAGCAGTTTCCTGACAAGAAGCTCTGGGGCCAACGTCCTGACTTTC.

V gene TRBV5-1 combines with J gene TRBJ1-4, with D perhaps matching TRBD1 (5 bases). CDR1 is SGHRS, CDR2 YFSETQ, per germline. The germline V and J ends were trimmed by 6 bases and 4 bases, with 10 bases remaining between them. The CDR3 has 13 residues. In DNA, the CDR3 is TGCGCCAGCAAACGGGACGGTAATGAAAAACTGTTTTTT. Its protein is CASKRDGNEKLFF.

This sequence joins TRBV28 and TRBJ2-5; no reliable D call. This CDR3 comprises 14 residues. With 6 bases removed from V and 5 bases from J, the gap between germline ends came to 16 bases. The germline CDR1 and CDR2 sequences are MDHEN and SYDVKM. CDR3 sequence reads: CASSPVRSVETQYF. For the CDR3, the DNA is TGTGCCAGCAGCCCCGTCCGTTCAGTGGAGACCCAGTACTTC. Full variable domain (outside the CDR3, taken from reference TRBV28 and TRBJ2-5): DVKVTQSSRYLVKRTGEKVFLECVQDMDHENMFWYRQDPGLGLRLIYFSYDVKMKEKGDIPEGYSVSREKKERFSLILESASTNQTSMYLCASSPVRSVETQYFGPGTRLLVL.

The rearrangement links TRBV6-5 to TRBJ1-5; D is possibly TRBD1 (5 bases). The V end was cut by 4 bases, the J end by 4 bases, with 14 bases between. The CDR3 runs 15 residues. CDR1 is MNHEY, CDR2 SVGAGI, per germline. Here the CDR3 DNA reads TGTGCCAGCAGTTTCACCCACGGGGGAAATCAGCCCCAGCATTTT. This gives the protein CASSFTHGGNQPQHF.

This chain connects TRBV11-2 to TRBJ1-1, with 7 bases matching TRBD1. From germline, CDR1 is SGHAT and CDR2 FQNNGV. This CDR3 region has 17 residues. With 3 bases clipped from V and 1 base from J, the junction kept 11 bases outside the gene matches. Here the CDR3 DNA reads TGTGCCAGCAGCTTCAACAGGGGACGTGAGCAGAACACTGAAGCTTTCTTT. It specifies CASSFNRGREQNTEAFF. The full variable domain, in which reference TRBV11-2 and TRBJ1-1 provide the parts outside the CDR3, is EAGVAQSPRYKIIEKRQSVAFWCNPISGHATLYWYQQILGQGPKLLIQFQNNGVVDDSQLPKDRFSAERLKGVDSTLKIQPAKLEDSAVYLCASSFNRGREQNTEAFFGQGTRLTVV.

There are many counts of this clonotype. CDR3 sequence reads: CASSVQVFNAEAFF. The CDR3 DNA reads TGCGCCAGCAGCGTACAGGTATTCAACGCTGAAGCTTTCTTT. The chain recombines TRBV5-1 with TRBJ1-1; tentative D call: TRBD1 (5 bases). The CDR3 spans 14 residues. V was cut by 4 bases and J by 6 bases, with 16 bases left in between. Looked up from germline, CDR1 is SGHRS and CDR2 is YFSETQ.

The CDR3 loop is CATSDDNNQPQHF. CDR3 DNA sequence: TGTGCCACCAGTGATGATAACAATCAGCCCCAGCATTTT. The genes are TRBV24-1 and TRBJ1-5; D unclear. The V gene lost 3 bases and the J gene lost 3 bases, with 5 bases spanning the gap. Germline V CDR1 and CDR2: KGHDR, SFDVKD. CDR3 length: 13 residues.

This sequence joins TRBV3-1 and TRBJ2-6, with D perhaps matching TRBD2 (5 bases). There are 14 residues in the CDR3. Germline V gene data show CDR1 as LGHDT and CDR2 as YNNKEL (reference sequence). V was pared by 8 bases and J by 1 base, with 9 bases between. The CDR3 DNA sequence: TGTGCCAGCGGGCGGACTTCTGGGGCCAACGTCCTGACTTTC. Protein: CASGRTSGANVLTF.

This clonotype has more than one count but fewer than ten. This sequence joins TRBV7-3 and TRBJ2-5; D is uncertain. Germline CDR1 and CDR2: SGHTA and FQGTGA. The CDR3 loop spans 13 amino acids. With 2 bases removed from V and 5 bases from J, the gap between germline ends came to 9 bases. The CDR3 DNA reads TGTGCCAGCAGCTTACATGACGGGGAGACCCAGTACTTC. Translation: CASSLHDGETQYF.

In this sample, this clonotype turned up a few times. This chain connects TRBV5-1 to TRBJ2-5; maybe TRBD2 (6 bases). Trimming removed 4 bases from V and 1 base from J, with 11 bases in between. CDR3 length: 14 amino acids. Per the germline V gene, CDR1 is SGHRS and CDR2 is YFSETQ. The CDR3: CASSPDGSQETQYF. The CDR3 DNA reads TGCGCCAGCAGCCCGGACGGGAGCCAAGAGACCCAGTACTTC.

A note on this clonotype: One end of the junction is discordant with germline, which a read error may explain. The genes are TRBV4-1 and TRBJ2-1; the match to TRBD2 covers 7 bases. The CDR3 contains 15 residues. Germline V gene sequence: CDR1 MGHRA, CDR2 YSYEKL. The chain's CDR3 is CASSLAGDRYNEQFF. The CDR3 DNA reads TGCGCCAGTAGCCTGGCGGGGGACCGCTACAATGAGCAGTTCTTC.

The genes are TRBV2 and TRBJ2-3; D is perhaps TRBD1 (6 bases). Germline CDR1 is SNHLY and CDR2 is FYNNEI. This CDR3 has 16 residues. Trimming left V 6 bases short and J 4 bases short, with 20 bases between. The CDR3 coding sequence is TGTGCCAGCAGATATTCCGGGACATCCAGTGCAGATACGCAGTATTTT. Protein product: CASRYSGTSSADTQYF.

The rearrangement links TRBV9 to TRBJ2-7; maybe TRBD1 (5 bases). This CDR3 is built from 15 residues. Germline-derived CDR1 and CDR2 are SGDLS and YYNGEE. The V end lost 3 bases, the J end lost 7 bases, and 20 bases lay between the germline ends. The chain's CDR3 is CASSAHGAPGMEQYF. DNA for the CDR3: TGTGCCAGCAGCGCGCATGGGGCCCCGGGTATGGAGCAGTACTTC.

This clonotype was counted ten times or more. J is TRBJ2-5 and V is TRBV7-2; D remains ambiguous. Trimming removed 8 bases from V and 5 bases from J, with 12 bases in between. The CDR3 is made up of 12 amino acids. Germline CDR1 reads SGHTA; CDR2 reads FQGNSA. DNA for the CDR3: TGTGCCAGCTCCCCCTCTAGGGAGACCCAGTACTTC. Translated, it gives CASSPSRETQYF.

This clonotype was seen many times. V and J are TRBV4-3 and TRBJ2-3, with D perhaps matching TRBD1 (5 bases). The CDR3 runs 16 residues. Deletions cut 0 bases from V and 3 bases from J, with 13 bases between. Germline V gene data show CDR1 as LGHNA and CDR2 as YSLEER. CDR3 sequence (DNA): TGCGCCAGCAGCCAAGAGGGCACAGGAATAACAGATACGCAGTATTTT. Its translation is CASSQEGTGITDTQYF.

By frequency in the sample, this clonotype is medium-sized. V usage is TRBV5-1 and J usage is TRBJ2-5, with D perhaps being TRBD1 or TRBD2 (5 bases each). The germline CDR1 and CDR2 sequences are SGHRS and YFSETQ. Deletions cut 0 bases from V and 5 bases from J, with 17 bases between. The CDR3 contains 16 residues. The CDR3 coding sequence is TGCGCCAGCAGCTTGGCGGACACCTCCTCGGGGGAGACCCAGTACTTC. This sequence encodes CASSLADTSSGETQYF.

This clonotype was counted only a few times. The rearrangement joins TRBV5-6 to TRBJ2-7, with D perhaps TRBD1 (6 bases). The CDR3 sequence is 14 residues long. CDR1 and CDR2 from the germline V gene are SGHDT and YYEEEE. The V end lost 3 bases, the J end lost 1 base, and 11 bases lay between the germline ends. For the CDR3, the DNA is TGTGCCAGCAGCTCCCAAAGGGGGTCCTACGAGCAGTACTTC. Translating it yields CASSSQRGSYEQYF. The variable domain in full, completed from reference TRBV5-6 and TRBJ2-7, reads DAGVTQSPTHLIKTRGQQVTLRCSPKSGHDTVSWYQQALGQGPQFIFQYYEEEERQRGNFPDRFSGHQFPNYSSELNVNALLLGDSALYLCASSSQRGSYEQYFGPGTRLTVT.